The T cell receptor beta chain described here comes from a study of T-cell memory formation after mild COVID-19. TCRdb passed the 5' RACE reads through MiXCR, listing each CDR3 protein once. Of around 200,000 distinct CDR3 sequences in the sample, approximately 17% were seen once. The CDR3 totals 20 residues. After removal of 1 base from V and 0 bases from J, the junction contained 15 bases not matched to a gene. Germline CDR1 reads LGHNA; CDR2 reads YSLEER. This clonotype was sampled from a man between 18 and 35 years old who had mild COVID-19 (a few samples of this study predate the infection). Cell type and time point are not known. V and J are TRBV4-3 and TRBJ2-1, with TRBD2 identical over 7 bases. The specimen was PBMCs or a T cell subset sorted from them (not recorded which). Here the CDR3 reads CASSQVPGGNFLSSYNEQFF. The DNA for the CDR3 is TGCGCCAGCAGCCAAGTGCCGGGAGGAAACTTTCTAAGCTCCTACAATGAGCAGTTCTTC.